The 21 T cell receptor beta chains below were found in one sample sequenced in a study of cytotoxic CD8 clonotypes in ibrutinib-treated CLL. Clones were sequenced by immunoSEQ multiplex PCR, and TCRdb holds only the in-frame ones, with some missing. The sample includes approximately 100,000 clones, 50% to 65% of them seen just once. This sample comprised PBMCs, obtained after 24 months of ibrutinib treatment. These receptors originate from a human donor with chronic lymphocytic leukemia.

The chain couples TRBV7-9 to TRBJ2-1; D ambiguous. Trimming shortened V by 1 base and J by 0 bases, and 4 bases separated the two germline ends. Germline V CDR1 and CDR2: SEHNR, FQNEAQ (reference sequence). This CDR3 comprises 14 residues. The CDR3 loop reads CASSLDPSYNEQFF. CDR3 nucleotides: TGTGCCAGCAGCTTAGACCCCTCCTACAATGAGCAGTTCTTC. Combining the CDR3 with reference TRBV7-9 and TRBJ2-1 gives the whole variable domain DTGVSQNPRHKITKRGQNVTFRCDPISEHNRLYWYRQTLGQGPEFLTYFQNEAQLEKSRLLSDRFSAERPKGSFSTLEIQRTEQGDSAMYLCASSLDPSYNEQFFGPGTRLTVL.

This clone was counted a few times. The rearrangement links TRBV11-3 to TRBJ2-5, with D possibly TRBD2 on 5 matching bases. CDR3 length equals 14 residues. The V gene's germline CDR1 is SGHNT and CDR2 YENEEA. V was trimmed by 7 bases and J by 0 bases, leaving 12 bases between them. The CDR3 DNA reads TGTGCCAGCACTCATTCGGGGTACCAAGAGACCCAGTACTTC. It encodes CASTHSGYQETQYF.

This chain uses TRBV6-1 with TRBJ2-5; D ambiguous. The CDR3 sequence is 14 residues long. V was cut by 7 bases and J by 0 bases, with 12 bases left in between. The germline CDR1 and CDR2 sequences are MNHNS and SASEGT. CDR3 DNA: TGTGCCAGCAAAACTAACAGAGACCAAGAGACCCAGTACTTC. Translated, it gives CASKTNRDQETQYF.

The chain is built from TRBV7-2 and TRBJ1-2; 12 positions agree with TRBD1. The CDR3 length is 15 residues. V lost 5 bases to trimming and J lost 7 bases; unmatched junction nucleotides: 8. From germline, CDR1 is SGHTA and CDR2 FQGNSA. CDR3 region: CASSIGTGGEGGYTF. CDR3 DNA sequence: TGTGCCAGCAGCATCGGGACAGGGGGCGAAGGTGGCTACACCTTC.

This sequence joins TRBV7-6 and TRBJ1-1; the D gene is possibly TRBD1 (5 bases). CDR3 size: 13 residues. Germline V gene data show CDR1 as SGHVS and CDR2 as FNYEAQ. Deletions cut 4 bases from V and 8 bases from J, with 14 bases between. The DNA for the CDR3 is TGTGCCAGCAGCTCGGGGGGGGACGTGGAAGCTTTCTTT. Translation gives CASSSGGDVEAFF.

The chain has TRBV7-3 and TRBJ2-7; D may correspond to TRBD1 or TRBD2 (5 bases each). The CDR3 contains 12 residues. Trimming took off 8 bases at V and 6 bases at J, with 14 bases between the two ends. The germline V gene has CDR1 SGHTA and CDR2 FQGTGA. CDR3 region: CASRGPSGEQYF. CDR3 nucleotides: TGTGCCAGCCGGGGACCCTCGGGCGAGCAGTACTTC.

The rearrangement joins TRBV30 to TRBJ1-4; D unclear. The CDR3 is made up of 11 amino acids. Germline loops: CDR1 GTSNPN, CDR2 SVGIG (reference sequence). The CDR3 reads CAAYFNEKLFF. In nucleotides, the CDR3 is TGTGCAGCTTATTTTAATGAAAAACTGTTTTTT. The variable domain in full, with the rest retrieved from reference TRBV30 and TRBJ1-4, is SQTIHQWPATLVQPVGSPLSLECTVEGTSNPNLYWYRQAAGRGLQLLFYSVGIGQISSEVPQNLSASRPQDRQFILSSKKLLLSDSGFYLCAAYFNEKLFFGSGTQLSVL.

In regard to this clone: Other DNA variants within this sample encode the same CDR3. This CDR3 reads CASSPTGNTIYF. The CDR3 DNA reads TGTGCCAGCAGCCCAACTGGAAACACCATATATTTT. V is TRBV7-2 and J is TRBJ1-3; D uncertain. The V and J ends lost 5 bases and 2 bases respectively, with 4 bases between them. Germline loops: CDR1 SGHTA, CDR2 FQGNSA. The CDR3 sequence is 12 residues long.

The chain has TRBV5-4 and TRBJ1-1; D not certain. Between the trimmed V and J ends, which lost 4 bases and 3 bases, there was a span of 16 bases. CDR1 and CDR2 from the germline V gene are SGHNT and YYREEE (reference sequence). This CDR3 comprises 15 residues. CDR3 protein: CASSPAVNRDTEAFF. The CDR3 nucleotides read TGTGCCAGCAGCCCGGCGGTTAATCGCGACACTGAAGCTTTCTTT.

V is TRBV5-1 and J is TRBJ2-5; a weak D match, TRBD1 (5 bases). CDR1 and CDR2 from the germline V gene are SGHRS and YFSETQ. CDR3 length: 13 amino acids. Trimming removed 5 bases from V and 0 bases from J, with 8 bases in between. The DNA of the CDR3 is TGCGCCAGCAGGGTGGGGCACCAAGAGACCCAGTACTTC. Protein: CASRVGHQETQYF.

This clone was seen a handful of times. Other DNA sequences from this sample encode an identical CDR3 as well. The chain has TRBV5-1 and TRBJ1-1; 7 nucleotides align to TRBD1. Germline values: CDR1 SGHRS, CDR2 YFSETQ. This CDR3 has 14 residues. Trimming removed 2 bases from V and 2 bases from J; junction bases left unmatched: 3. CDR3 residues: CASSFRTGNTEAFF. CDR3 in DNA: TGCGCCAGCAGCTTCCGGACAGGAAACACTGAAGCTTTCTTT.

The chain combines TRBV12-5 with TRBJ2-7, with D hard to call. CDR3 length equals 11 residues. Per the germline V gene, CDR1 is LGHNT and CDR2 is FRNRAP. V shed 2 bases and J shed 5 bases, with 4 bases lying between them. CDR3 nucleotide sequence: TGTGCTAGTGGTTTGAGGGACGAGCAGTACTTC. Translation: CASGLRDEQYF.

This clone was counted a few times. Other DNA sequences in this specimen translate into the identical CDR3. CDR3 residues: CASSLTRAGNTIYF. CDR3 nucleotides: TGTGCCAGCAGTTTAACCAGGGCCGGAAACACCATATATTTT. V gene TRBV27 combines with J gene TRBJ1-3; maybe TRBD1 (5 bases). The V gene's germline CDR1 is MNHEY and CDR2 SMNVEV (reference sequence). V was shortened by 2 bases and J by 4 bases, with 9 bases between the two germline ends. This CDR3 is built from 14 residues.

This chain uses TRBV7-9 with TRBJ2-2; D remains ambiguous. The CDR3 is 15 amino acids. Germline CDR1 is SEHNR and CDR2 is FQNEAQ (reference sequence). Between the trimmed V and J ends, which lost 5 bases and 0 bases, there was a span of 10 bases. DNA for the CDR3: TGTGCCAGCAGCCTCCCAGTCTCGAACACCGGGGAGCTGTTTTTT. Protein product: CASSLPVSNTGELFF.

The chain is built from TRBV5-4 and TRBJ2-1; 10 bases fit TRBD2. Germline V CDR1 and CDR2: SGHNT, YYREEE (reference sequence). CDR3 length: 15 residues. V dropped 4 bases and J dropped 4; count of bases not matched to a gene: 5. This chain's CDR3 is CASSQTSGEYNEQFF. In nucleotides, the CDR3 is TGTGCCAGCAGCCAAACTAGCGGGGAATACAATGAGCAGTTCTTC.

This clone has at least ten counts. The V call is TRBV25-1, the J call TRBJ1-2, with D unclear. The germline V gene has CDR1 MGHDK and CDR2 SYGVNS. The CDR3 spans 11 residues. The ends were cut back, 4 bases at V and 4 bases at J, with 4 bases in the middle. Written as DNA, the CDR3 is TGTGCCAGCAGTGGAGGCTATGGCTACACCTTC. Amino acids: CASSGGYGYTF.

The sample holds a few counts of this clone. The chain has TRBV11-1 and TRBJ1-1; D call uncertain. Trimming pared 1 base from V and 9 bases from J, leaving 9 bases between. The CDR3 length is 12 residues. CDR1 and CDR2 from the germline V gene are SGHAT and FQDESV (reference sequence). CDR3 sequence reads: CASSLGRQQAFF. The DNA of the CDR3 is TGTGCCAGCAGCTTAGGGAGGCAACAAGCTTTCTTT.

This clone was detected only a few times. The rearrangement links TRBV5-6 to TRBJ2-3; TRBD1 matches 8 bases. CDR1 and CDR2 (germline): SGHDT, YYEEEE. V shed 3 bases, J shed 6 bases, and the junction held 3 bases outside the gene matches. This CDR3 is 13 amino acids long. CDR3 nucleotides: TGTGCCAGCAGCTGGACAGGGACGGATACGCAGTATTTT. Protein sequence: CASSWTGTDTQYF.

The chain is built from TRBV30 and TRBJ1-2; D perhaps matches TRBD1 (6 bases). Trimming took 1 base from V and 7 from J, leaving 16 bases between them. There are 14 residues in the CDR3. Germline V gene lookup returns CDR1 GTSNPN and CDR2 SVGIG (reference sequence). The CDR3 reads CAWSDLPGAVGYTF. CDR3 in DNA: TGTGCCTGGAGTGACCTCCCGGGGGCGGTTGGCTACACCTTC.

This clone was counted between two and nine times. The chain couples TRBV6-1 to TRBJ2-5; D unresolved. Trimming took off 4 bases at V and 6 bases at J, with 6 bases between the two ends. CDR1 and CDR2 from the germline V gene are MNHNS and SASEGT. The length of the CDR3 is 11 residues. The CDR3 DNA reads TGTGCCAGCAGTGCCTTCCAGACCCAGTACTTC. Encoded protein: CASSAFQTQYF.

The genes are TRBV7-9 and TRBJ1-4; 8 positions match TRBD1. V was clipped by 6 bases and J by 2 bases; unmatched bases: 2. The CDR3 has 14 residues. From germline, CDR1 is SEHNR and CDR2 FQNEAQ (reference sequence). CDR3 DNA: TGTGCCAGCAGTCGACAGGGGACTAATGAAAAACTGTTTTTT. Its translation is CASSRQGTNEKLFF.